This entry describes one T cell receptor (beta chain). The antigen is undetermined. The V gene's germline CDR1 is ENHRY and CDR2 SYGVKD. The ends lost 3 bases at V and 4 bases at J; junction bases unmatched: 2. The CDR3 is made up of 14 amino acids. The data were taken from a study of T cell responses to AZD1222 COVID-19 vaccine. The overall study: Second doses that came at about 4 or about 12 weeks were put together. Findings and caveats of the study: A rise in Spike-specific TCR breadth and depth followed two AZD1222 doses.

Data came from immunoSEQ multiplex PCR; TCRdb stores just in-frame clones and leaves some out. Of 150,000 to 180,000 clones listed, around 90% are singletons. The chain is built from TRBV10-3 and TRBJ2-1, with 8 bases lining up with TRBD2. This specimen consisted of peripheral blood, obtained on day 0 of AZD1222 vaccination. The TCR sequence derives from an adult in good health. CDR3 nucleotide sequence: TGTGCCATCAGTGAAACTAGCGGATACAATGAGCAGTTCTTC. It translates to CAISETSGYNEQFF.